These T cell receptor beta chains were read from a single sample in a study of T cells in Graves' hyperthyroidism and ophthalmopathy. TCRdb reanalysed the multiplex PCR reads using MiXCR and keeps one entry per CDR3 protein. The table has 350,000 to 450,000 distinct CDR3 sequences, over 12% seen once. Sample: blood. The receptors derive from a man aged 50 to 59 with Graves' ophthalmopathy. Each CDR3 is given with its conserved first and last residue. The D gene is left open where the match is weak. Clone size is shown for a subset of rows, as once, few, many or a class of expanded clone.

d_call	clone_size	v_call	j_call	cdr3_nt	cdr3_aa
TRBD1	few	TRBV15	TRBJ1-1	TGTGCCACCAGCAGGGGGACAGTGAACACTGAAGCTTTCTTT	CATSRGTVNTEAFF
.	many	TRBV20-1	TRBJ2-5	TGCAGTGCGGGGGACCAAGAGACCCAGTACTTC	CSAGDQETQYF
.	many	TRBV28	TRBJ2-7	TGTGCCAGCAGTTTATTGTCGGCCCAGGTTGGATACGAGCAGTACTTC	CASSLLSAQVGYEQYF
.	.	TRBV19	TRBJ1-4	TGTGCCAGTAGTATACTTTCTGCAACTAATGAAAAACTGTTTTTT	CASSILSATNEKLFF
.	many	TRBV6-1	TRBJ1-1	TGTGCCAGCAGGACAAGGGACCGACCAGGTGAAGCTTTCTTT	CASRTRDRPGEAFF
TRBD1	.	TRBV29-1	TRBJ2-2	TGCAGCGTGACAGGGGGGTCTACCGGGGAGCTGTTTTTT	CSVTGGSTGELFF
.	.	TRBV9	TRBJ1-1	TGTGCCAGCAGCGGACAGGTGAACACTGAAGCTTTCTTT	CASSGQVNTEAFF
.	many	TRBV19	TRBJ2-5	TGTGCCACGAGTACTACAGCCCAAGAGACCCAGTACTTC	CATSTTAQETQYF
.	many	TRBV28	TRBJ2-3	TGTGCCAGCAGTTCCTCGGGCACAGATACGCAGTATTTT	CASSSSGTDTQYF
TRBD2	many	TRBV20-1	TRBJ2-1	TGCAGTGCTAGAGATCTCGGGGGAGGGATATCCAATGAGCAGTTCTTC	CSARDLGGGISNEQFF
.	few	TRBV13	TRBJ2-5	TGTGCCAGCAGCTTAAGGGCTGGGGTTCTGGAGACCCAGTACTTC	CASSLRAGVLETQYF
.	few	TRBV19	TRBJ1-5	TGTGCCAGTAGTAGAAGGGCGGGTCAGCCCCAGCATTTT	CASSRRAGQPQHF
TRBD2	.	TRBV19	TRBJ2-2	TGTGCCAGTAGTATACTAGCGGGAGTCAAGTCCGGGGAGCTGTTTTTT	CASSILAGVKSGELFF
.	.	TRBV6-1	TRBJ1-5	TGTGCCAGCAGTCGCCGACAGGATCAGCCCCAGCATTTT	CASSRRQDQPQHF
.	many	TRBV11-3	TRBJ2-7	TGTGCCAGCAGCCCCAGGAGCAGGGGGGACTCCTACGAGCAGTACTTC	CASSPRSRGDSYEQYF
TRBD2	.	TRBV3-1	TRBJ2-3	TGTGCCAGCAGCCTTGGGACTAGCGGGAGGAGCGCAGATACGCAGTATTTT	CASSLGTSGRSADTQYF
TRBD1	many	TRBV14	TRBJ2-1	TGTGCCAGCAGCCGCTACCGACAGGGTTATAACAATGAGCAGTTCTTC	CASSRYRQGYNNEQFF
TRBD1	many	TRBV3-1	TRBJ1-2	TGTGCCAGCAGCCAAGAGTCAGGGGGTCACTATGGCTACACCTTC	CASSQESGGHYGYTF
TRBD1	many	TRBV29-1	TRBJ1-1	TGCAGCGCCTCAGCGGACAGGCTCATGAACACTGAAGCTTTCTTT	CSASADRLMNTEAFF
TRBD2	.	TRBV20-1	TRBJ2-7	TGCAGTGCTTCTAGTGTTCTGGGACTAGCGTCGAGCTCCTACGAGCAGTACTTC	CSASSVLGLASSSYEQYF
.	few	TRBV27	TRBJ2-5	TGTGCCAGCAGCGACACCGGAATATGGACCCAGTACTTC	CASSDTGIWTQYF
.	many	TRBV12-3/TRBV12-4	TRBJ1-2	TGTGCCAGCAGAATCGATGCTAACTATGGCTACACCTTC	CASRIDANYGYTF
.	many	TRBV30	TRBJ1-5	TGTGCCTGGAGTGGGGGGACGGGTCAGCCCCAGCATTTT	CAWSGGTGQPQHF
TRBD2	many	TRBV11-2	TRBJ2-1	TGTGCCAGCAGCTTAGGCACTAGCGGGAGGAGGGACAATGAGCAGTTCTTC	CASSLGTSGRRDNEQFF
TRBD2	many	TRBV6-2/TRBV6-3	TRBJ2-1	TGTGCCAGTGGAAGGGTAGCGGGCTACAATGAGCAGTTCTTC	CASGRVAGYNEQFF
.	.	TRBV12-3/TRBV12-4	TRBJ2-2	TGTGCCAGCAGTTTAAGGGGCGTCAGGGGGGGGGGGGAGCTGTTTTTT	CASSLRGVRGGGELFF
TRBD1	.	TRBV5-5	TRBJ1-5	TGTGCCAGCAGCCAGGGACAGGCGATTAATCAGCCCCAGCATTTT	CASSQGQAINQPQHF
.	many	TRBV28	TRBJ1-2	TGTGCCAGCAGGCGGGACAACGGGGGCTACACCTTC	CASRRDNGGYTF
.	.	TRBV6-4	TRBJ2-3	TGTGCCAGCAGTGACGGGGGAACTAGCACAGATACGCAGTATTTT	CASSDGGTSTDTQYF
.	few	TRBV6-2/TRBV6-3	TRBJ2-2	TGTGCCAGCATCTTAGACAGGCTAACGAACACCGGGGAGCTGTTTTTT	CASILDRLTNTGELFF
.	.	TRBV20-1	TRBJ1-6	TGCAGTGCTAGAATAAATACCTATAATTCACCCCTCCACTTT	CSARINTYNSPLHF
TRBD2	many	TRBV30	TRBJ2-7	TGTGCCTGGAGTGTCCAGGCCGGCCACGGTTGGGTAGCGGGAGTGCGCGAGCAGTACTTC	CAWSVQAGHGWVAGVREQYF
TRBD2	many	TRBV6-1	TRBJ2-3	TGTGCCAGCAGACCTTCCGGGGGGACTACAGATACGCAGTATTTT	CASRPSGGTTDTQYF
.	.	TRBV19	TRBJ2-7	TGTGCCAGTAGTACCGGACTGGCGAACGAGCAGTACTTC	CASSTGLANEQYF
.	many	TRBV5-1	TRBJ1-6	TGCGCCAGCAGCTTAAAGGGAAGCGGCTCACCCCTCCACTTT	CASSLKGSGSPLHF
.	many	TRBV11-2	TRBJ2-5	TGTGCCAGCAGCCCAGAAGAGACCCAGTACTTC	CASSPEETQYF
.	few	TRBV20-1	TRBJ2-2	TGCAGTGCTTACCTTTGGGCGGGAAGCACCGGGGAGCTGTTTTTT	CSAYLWAGSTGELFF
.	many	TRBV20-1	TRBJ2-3	TGCAGTGCTAGAGATGGTGGCGGGAGCACAGATACGCAGTATTTT	CSARDGGGSTDTQYF
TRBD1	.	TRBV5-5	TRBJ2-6	TGTGCCAGCAGCTCGATCACAGGGGGCGCATCGGGGGCCAACGTCCTGACTTTC	CASSSITGGASGANVLTF
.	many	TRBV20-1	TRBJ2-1	TGCAGTGCTAGAGCGGGGGAGAATGAGCAGTTCTTC	CSARAGENEQFF
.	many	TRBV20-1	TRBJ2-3	TGCAGTGCTAGAGTTGTACCCACAGATACGCAGTATTTT	CSARVVPTDTQYF
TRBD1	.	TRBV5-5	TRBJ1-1	TGTGCCAGCAGCATGGTGTCGGGACAGGGGAACCGAAAAGCTTTCTTT	CASSMVSGQGNRKAFF
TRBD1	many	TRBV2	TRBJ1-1	TGTGCCAGCAGTGAGTTGGGACAGGAGAACACTGAAGCTTTCTTT	CASSELGQENTEAFF
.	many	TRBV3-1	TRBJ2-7	TGTGCCAGCAGCCGGGGGGTTGGCCTCTCCTACGAGCAGTACTTC	CASSRGVGLSYEQYF
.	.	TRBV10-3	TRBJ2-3	TGTGCCATCAGTGAGTTAGGCTTTTCAGATACGCAGTATTTT	CAISELGFSDTQYF
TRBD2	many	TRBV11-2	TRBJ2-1	TGTGCCAGCAGCCACCTTACACAGGGACTAGCGGGAGGGGCGAGTTGGGTGTATGAGCAGTTCTTC	CASSHLTQGLAGGASWVYEQFF
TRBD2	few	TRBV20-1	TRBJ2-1	TGCAGTGCTAGAGGGGGGGGTAGTTACAATGAGCAGTTCTTC	CSARGGGSYNEQFF
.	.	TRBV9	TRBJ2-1	TGTGCCAGCAGCGCTTTTTGGGGGAGATTGGGGGAGCAGTTCTTC	CASSAFWGRLGEQFF
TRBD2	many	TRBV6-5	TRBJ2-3	TGTGCCAGCAGTTACGGCGGGAGGGGCACAGATACGCAGTATTTT	CASSYGGRGTDTQYF
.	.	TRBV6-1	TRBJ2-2	TGTGCCAGCAAGAAGAGACAGGAGATTTACGCGAACACCGGGGAGCTGTTTTTT	CASKKRQEIYANTGELFF
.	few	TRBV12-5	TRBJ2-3	TGTGCTAGTGGCACAGGCTCCCACCCAGATACGCAGTATTTT	CASGTGSHPDTQYF
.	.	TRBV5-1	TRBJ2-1	TGCGCCAGCAGCACAGAAAACCCCTACAATGAGCAGTTCTTC	CASSTENPYNEQFF
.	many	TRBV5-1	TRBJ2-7	TGCGCCAGCAGCTTCACCGCGAGCTCCTACGAGCAGTACTTC	CASSFTASSYEQYF
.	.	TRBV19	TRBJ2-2	TGTGCCAGTAGTATTGGTTCGTCGCCGAACACCGGGGAGCTGTTTTTT	CASSIGSSPNTGELFF
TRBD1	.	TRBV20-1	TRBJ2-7	TGCAGTGCCAGGGACAGGGGACCGTGGGGGGAGCAGTACTTC	CSARDRGPWGEQYF
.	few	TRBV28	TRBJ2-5	TGTGCCAGCAGTTTAAGGACTCGGTCCATAAAAGAGACCCAGTACTTC	CASSLRTRSIKETQYF
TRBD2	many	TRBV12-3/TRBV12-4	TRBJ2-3	TGTGCCAGCAGCTTAAGCGGGAGGCTCGCAGATACGCAGTATTTT	CASSLSGRLADTQYF